This TCR beta chain is from a study of identical twins. Germline-derived CDR1 and CDR2 are SEHNR and FQNEAQ (reference sequence). The length of the CDR3 is 16 residues. The V end lost 1 base, the J end lost 0 bases, and 10 bases lay between the germline ends. Each CDR3 protein gets one entry after TCRdb re-called the 5' RACE reads with MiXCR. The profile covers 1.5 million to 2 million distinct CDR3 sequences, with about 31% appearing a single time and more than 0.25% taken by the ten largest. The sequenced sample was cord blood. This rearrangement joins TRBV7-9 to TRBJ2-1; perhaps TRBD1 as D (5 bases). This clonotype was sampled from a newborn girl in good health. CDR3 region: CASSLGLDSSYNEQFF. As DNA, the CDR3 is TGTGCCAGCAGCTTAGGCCTTGACAGCTCCTACAATGAGCAGTTCTTC.